The source of this TCR beta chain is a study of shared clonotypes between healthy human individuals. There are 16 residues in the CDR3. Germline CDR1 is KGHSH and CDR2 is LQKENI. V shed 5 bases and J 4 bases; nucleotides not matched to a gene: 12. The test was conducted at deep level. This table comes from immunoSEQ multiplex PCR, and its TCRdb copy is limited to in-frame clones, with some not included. The profile shows about 330,000 clones, about 74% of them singletons. The study's findings and limits: A few donors had 4% to 6.5% of their naive CD4 clonotypes in common.

In the case of this clone: Its matching antigen is unknown.

This clonotype originated in a man aged 25-45 years in good health. Sequences were obtained from memory CD4+ T cells sorted from blood. Sample subset: CD45RA-negative fraction. The genes are TRBV18 and TRBJ2-7; 9 bases are shared with TRBD2. The CDR3 sequence: CASSASGMGDGYEQYF. DNA of the CDR3: TGTGCCAGCTCAGCTAGCGGGATGGGGGACGGGTACGAGCAGTACTTC.